Each of the 15 T cell receptor beta chains below was sequenced from the same sample in a study of blood T cells in healthy people across ages. Using a J-beta primer mix together with a sample-barcoded 5' primer, a second PCR was run for about 6 to 12 cycles. TCRdb redid the calling of the 5' RACE reads with MiXCR, one entry per CDR3 protein. The sample carries 1.5 million to 2 million distinct CDR3 sequences, about 50% recorded once. Material for sequencing was blood. These receptors all come from a woman in her thirties or forties in good health.

Only a few counts were recorded for this clonotype. The genes are TRBV6-5 and TRBJ2-7, with TRBD1 as a possible D gene (5 bases). The tail of the sequence fits TRBJ2-5 better, so the J call may be wrong. CDR1 is MNHEY, CDR2 SVGAGI, per germline. The CDR3 length is 14 residues. CDR3: CASTTLLTDATQYF. The CDR3 DNA reads TGTGCCAGCACCACCCTATTGACAGATGCGACCCAGTACTTC.

This clonotype was picked up a small number of times. This rearrangement joins TRBV6-1 to TRBJ2-1; 8 bases map to TRBD2. V trimming: 8 bases; J trimming: 8 bases; junction bases outside the gene matches: 14. This CDR3 region has 15 residues. From germline, CDR1 is MNHNS and CDR2 SASEGT. The CDR3 DNA reads TGTGCCAGCGAAACCGGGACTAGTCGATCGGATGAGCAGTTCTTC. Translated, it gives CASETGTSRSDEQFF.

This clonotype was picked up a small number of times. CDR3 nucleotide sequence: TGTGCCAGCAGCTCGAAACTCCGGGACAGTTTAAATCAGCCCCAGCATTTT. The encoded protein is CASSSKLRDSLNQPQHF. The rearrangement uses TRBV27 and TRBJ1-5, with 7 positions matching TRBD1. The V gene end was trimmed by 6 bases and the J gene end by 4 bases; junction bases not matched to a gene: 15. CDR3 length equals 17 residues. Germline lookup yields CDR1 MNHEY and CDR2 SMNVEV (reference sequence).

This rearrangement joins TRBV5-1 to TRBJ2-5; 11 nucleotides match TRBD2. J lost 3 bases, V lost 3 bases, and 7 bases had no gene match. The CDR3 loop spans 16 amino acids. Per the germline V gene, CDR1 is SGHRS and CDR2 is YFSETQ. CDR3 sequence reads: CASSSKPGLAEETQYF. The CDR3 DNA is TGCGCCAGCAGCTCCAAGCCGGGACTAGCGGAAGAGACCCAGTACTTC.

This clonotype was seen a few times. The chain is built from TRBV28 and TRBJ1-5, with D unclear. The ends were cut back, 1 base at V and 7 bases at J, with 14 bases in the middle. The CDR3 sequence is 15 residues long. Germline CDR1 MDHEN, CDR2 SYDVKM. The CDR3 DNA follows: TGTGCCAGCAGTTTATCTCCCCCGGGAGGGCAGCCCCAGCATTTT. Translating it yields CASSLSPPGGQPQHF.

The chain recombines TRBV4-1 with TRBJ1-2; 8 bases agree with TRBD1. The V segment lost 5 bases and the J segment 6 bases; nucleotides outside the gene matches: 11. This CDR3 region has 15 residues. In germline, CDR1 is MGHRA, CDR2 YSYEKL. CDR3 in amino acids: CASSDHGRGRDGYTF. The DNA of the CDR3 is TGCGCCAGCAGCGACCACGGCAGGGGGCGGGATGGCTACACCTTC.

This clonotype was counted only a few times. This chain links TRBV4-2 with TRBJ2-7; 8 bases match TRBD2. Per the germline V gene, CDR1 is LGHNA and CDR2 is YNFKEQ. The CDR3 totals 14 residues. The V and J ends lost 3 bases and 2 bases, in that order; junction bases with no gene match: 3. The CDR3, as DNA: TGTGCCAGCAGCCAGATCGGGGGGGCCTACGAGCAGTACTTC. This translates into CASSQIGGAYEQYF.

This clonotype was observed a handful of times. V is TRBV20-1 and J is TRBJ2-7; 7 nucleotides align to TRBD2. The J call is doubtful: the DNA matches TRBJ2-5 better. The CDR3 contains 15 residues. Germline V lookup: CDR1 DFQATT, CDR2 SNEGSKA (reference sequence). The CDR3 region is CSASVMGGVTETQYF. The CDR3 DNA is TGCAGTGCAAGTGTAATGGGGGGGGTCACGGAGACCCAGTACTTC.

The rearrangement joins TRBV29-1 to TRBJ1-2; maybe TRBD1 (5 bases). This CDR3 region has 14 residues. In germline, CDR1 is SQVTM, CDR2 ANQGSEA. Between the trimmed V and J ends, which lost 5 bases and 4 bases, there was a span of 17 bases. CDR3 in DNA: TGCAGCGTTAAAGGGGAAGGCTTTGTCTATGGCTACACCTTC. Translating gives CSVKGEGFVYGYTF. The complete variable domain, with remaining parts taken from reference TRBV29-1 and TRBJ1-2, reads SAVISQKPSRDICQRGTSLTIQCQVDSQVTMMFWYRQQPGQSLTLIATANQGSEATYESGFVIDKFPISRPNLTFSTLTVSNMSPEDSSIYLCSVKGEGFVYGYTFGSGTRLTVV.

The chain combines TRBV5-1 with TRBJ2-3, with D possibly matching TRBD1 (6 bases). This CDR3 is 14 amino acids long. Trimming shortened V by 0 bases and J by 4 bases, and 9 bases separated the two germline ends. CDR1 and CDR2 from the germline V gene are SGHRS and YFSETQ. CDR3 nucleotide sequence: TGCGCCAGCAGCTTGGAAGGGGGACCAGATACGCAGTATTTT. It is translated as CASSLEGGPDTQYF. The whole variable domain, filled in from reference TRBV5-1 and TRBJ2-3, reads KAGVTQTPRYLIKTRGQQVTLSCSPISGHRSVSWYQQTPGQGLQFLFEYFSETQRNKGNFPGRFSGRQFSNSRSEMNVSTLELGDSALYLCASSLEGGPDTQYFGPGTRLTVL.

This clonotype came up once. V usage is TRBV28 and J usage is TRBJ2-2, with D possibly matching TRBD2 (6 bases). V was cut by 7 bases and J by 4 bases, with 22 bases left in between. This CDR3 region has 17 residues. Germline CDR1 and CDR2: MDHEN and SYDVKM. Written as DNA, the CDR3 is TGTGCCAGCATAGGGGCTGGGGTCGGAGCGGGCACCGGGGAGCTGTTTTTT. Its protein product is CASIGAGVGAGTGELFF.

V gene TRBV20-1 combines with J gene TRBJ1-6; D gene uncertain. This CDR3 has 15 residues. V lost 0 bases and J 5 bases, leaving 11 bases between the germline ends. Looked up from germline, CDR1 is DFQATT and CDR2 is SNEGSKA (reference sequence). The CDR3 loop reads CSAREALTDNSPLHF. DNA for the CDR3: TGCAGTGCTAGAGAGGCACTGACGGATAATTCACCCCTCCACTTT.

The chain carries TRBV7-2 and TRBJ1-2, with 7 positions matching TRBD1. Per the germline V gene, CDR1 is SGHTA and CDR2 is FQGNSA. The CDR3 has 16 amino acids. Trimming cost V 5 bases and J 5 bases; bases outside gene matches: 14. The CDR3 spells CASSTGETGLWYGYTF. DNA of the CDR3: TGTGCCAGCAGCACGGGGGAGACAGGGCTTTGGTATGGCTACACCTTC.

The rearrangement joins TRBV6-2 or TRBV6-3 to TRBJ2-7; D perhaps matches TRBD1 (6 bases). Trimming removed 8 bases from V and 2 bases from J, with 10 bases in between. This CDR3 spans 12 amino acids. CDR1 is MNHEY, CDR2 SVGEGT, per germline. The CDR3: CASRDKPYEQYF. The CDR3 nucleotides are TGTGCCAGCCGGGACAAGCCCTACGAGCAGTACTTC.

This clonotype was seen a few times. V and J are TRBV7-2 and TRBJ2-1, with D possibly TRBD1 on 5 matching bases. Trimming stripped 6 bases from V and 5 bases from J, with 20 bases between. The CDR3 sequence is 16 residues long. Per the germline V gene, CDR1 is SGHTA and CDR2 is FQGNSA. For the CDR3, the DNA is TGTGCCAGCAGGTTCATGGGCCCTAACAGGCACAATGAGCAGTTCTTC. It is translated as CASRFMGPNRHNEQFF. The full variable domain, in which reference TRBV7-2 and TRBJ2-1 provide the parts outside the CDR3, is GAGVSQSPSNKVTEKGKDVELRCDPISGHTALYWYRQSLGQGLEFLIYFQGNSAPDKSGLPSDRFSAERTGGSVSTLTIQRTQQEDSAVYLCASRFMGPNRHNEQFFGPGTRLTVL.